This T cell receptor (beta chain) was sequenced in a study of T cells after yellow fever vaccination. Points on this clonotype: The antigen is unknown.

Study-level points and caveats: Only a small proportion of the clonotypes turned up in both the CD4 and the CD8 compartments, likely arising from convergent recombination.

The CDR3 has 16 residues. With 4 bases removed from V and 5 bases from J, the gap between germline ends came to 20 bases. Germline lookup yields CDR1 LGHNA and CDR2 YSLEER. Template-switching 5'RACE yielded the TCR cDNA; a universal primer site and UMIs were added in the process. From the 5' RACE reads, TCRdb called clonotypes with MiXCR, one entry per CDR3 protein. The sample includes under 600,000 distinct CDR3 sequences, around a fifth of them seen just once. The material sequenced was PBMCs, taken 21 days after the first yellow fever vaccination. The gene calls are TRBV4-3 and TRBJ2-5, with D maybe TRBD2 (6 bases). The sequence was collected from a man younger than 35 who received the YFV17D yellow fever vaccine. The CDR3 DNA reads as TGCGCCAGCAGCCCCCCATTGGCGGGGCGAATTGAGACCCAGTACTTC. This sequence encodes CASSPPLAGRIETQYF.